These T cell receptor beta chains were read from a single sample in a study of T-cell memory formation after mild COVID-19. TCRdb reprocessed the 5' RACE reads via MiXCR and lists one record per CDR3 protein. The data contain fewer than 300,000 distinct CDR3 sequences, 16% of them seen just once; the ten biggest clones take up roughly 21%. The sample consisted of PBMCs or a T cell subset sorted from them (not recorded which). These TCRs come from a man in his late teens or twenties who had mild COVID-19 (a few samples of this study predate the infection). Cell type and time point are not known. Each CDR3 is given with its conserved first and last residue. Fields, in order: clone size, V gene, J gene, D gene, CDR3 DNA, CDR3 protein. The D gene is left open where the match is weak. Expanded clones get a size class; other rows say once, few or many, or leave the size out.

many	TRBV6-5	TRBJ1-1	.	TGTGCCAGCAGTTACGGGGGAGGCACTGAAGCTTTCTTT	CASSYGGGTEAFF
few	TRBV10-3	TRBJ1-3	.	TGTGCCATCAGTGAGTCGATGGGCAGTGCCTCTGGAAACACCATATATTTT	CAISESMGSASGNTIYF
.	TRBV4-3	TRBJ2-1	.	TGCGCCAGCAGCCACTCCTGGAGGGGGGATTTCTACAATGAGCAGTTCTTC	CASSHSWRGDFYNEQFF
.	TRBV20-1	TRBJ1-1	.	TGCAGTGCTAGTGTACAGACAAACACTGAAGCTTTCTTT	CSASVQTNTEAFF
.	TRBV12-3/TRBV12-4	TRBJ1-2	.	TGTGCCAGCAGCCTTGAGGTCATTACGGACGGCTACACCTTC	CASSLEVITDGYTF
.	TRBV20-1	TRBJ2-3	TRBD1	TGCAGTGCAAGAAAGGACAGGGGTTTGGATACGCAGTATTTT	CSARKDRGLDTQYF
few	TRBV7-3	TRBJ2-7	TRBD1	TGTGCCAGCAGCCCAAGCGGGACAGGGGTCCACGAGCAGTACTTC	CASSPSGTGVHEQYF
.	TRBV6-2/TRBV6-3	TRBJ1-1	.	TGTGCCAGCACCCCGGGGCGGATAAACACTGAAGCTTTCTTT	CASTPGRINTEAFF
.	TRBV5-6	TRBJ2-7	.	TGTGCCAGCAGTTACCCGAGCTCCTACGAGCAGTACTTC	CASSYPSSYEQYF
.	TRBV7-8	TRBJ1-2	.	TGTGCCAGCAGCTTAGGGGACACCTACTATGGCTACACCTTC	CASSLGDTYYGYTF